The entry below gives a single TCR beta chain sequence along with its context. Only in-frame clones appear in the TCRdb table, and some are missing; sequencing was by immunoSEQ multiplex PCR. The sample consists of roughly 450,000 clones, around 74% of them appearing once. The data stem from a study of shared clonotypes between healthy human individuals. The CDR3 sequence is 13 residues long. Trimming stripped 3 bases from V and 3 bases from J, with 8 bases between. Germline V CDR1 and CDR2: SNHLY, FYNNEI. The TCR comes from a woman between 35 and 50 years old in good health. Some clones in this sample may be carry-over from other donors' samples. The sample taken for sequencing was PBMCs. The chain joins TRBV2 to TRBJ2-5; a possible D gene is TRBD2 (5 bases). CDR3 sequence: CASSEIAKETQYF. The CDR3 DNA reads as TGTGCCAGCAGTGAGATAGCGAAAGAGACCCAGTACTTC. Filled out from reference TRBV2 and TRBJ2-5, the complete variable domain reads EPEVTQTPSHQVTQMGQEVILRCVPISNHLYFYWYRQILGQKVEFLVSFYNNEISEKSEIFDDQFSVERPDGSNFTLKIRSTKLEDSAMYFCASSEIAKETQYFGPGTRLLVL.